The entry below gives a single T cell receptor beta chain sequence along with its context. It lacks a known antigen. The record has no base qualities; no much larger clone is one base away. The donors were healthy, HIV-negative adults with no recently reported acute infections or vaccinations. All donors were Caucasian adults living in Nashville, Tennessee, USA. Magnetic negative selection was used to enrich CD4+ T cells, after which naive cells were positively selected on CD45RA and the negative fraction became the memory subset. Blood was obtained by leukapheresis, after which PBMCs were separated by Ficoll-Histopaque density gradient centrifugation and cryopreserved in liquid nitrogen vapor phase. Analytical flow cytometry was used to check the purity and quantity of every magnetically sorted T cell population. Genomic DNA was isolated from each sorted fraction and quantified by UV absorbance on a Nanodrop 2000c.

This sample was taken from a study of shared clonotypes between healthy human individuals (dated by TCRdb to between 2020 and 2021). A note on the overall study: Three men and a couple of women, aged 18 to 49 years, made up the cohort. Per donor, three plates each were used for CD4 naive and CD4 memory, two for CD8 naive, and one for CD8 memory. Blood TCR repertoires of four to six healthy adults were deeply sequenced to estimate repertoire size and the extent of clonotype sharing between individuals. To increase sequencing depth and limit assay-specific biases, different laboratories used diverse techniques to prepare libraries and sequence TCR repertoires. Per donor, leukapheresis produced somewhere between about 0.8 and 9 billion PBMCs. Study-level results and caveats: Estimated clonotype richness was generally larger for naive than for memory subsets. Roughly 5% of naive CD4, 3.5% of naive CD8, 2.3% of memory CD4, and 0.35% to 0.5% of memory CD8 clonotypes were shared across several donors. Only blood was sampled, and tissue TCR repertoires likely differ from those in blood. Pairwise subsampling indicated that sequencing depth was expected to affect the degree of clonotype sharing among donors. Because the study included only a small number of donors, the genetic and exposure-history diversity represented was limited. Even with the large sequencing depth, rarefaction of the sorted-subset datasets indicated that sequencing was incomplete. Higher generation probabilities were observed for clonotypes shared by all four sorted-subset donors than for non-shared clonotypes.

Including cysteine and phenylalanine, the CDR3 has 15 amino acids. Of the read, only the CDR3 DNA is kept; its 45 bases are in frame from base 1. Based on the germline V gene (reference sequence), the CDR1 and CDR2 sequences are SGHNT and YYREEE. The V and J ends are trimmed by 0 bases and 7 bases, leaving 11 bases between them. Using the deep immunoSEQ assay, TCR CDR3 regions were amplified from genomic DNA by multiplex PCR. Extracted genomic DNA from each cell subset was distributed evenly across all wells of several immunoSEQ 96-well plates, and each plate was treated as a replicate. For sorted subsets, approximately 190 ng genomic DNA, equal to about 30,000 T cell genomes, was loaded into each replicate PCR. The purified libraries were quantified using a Qubit 3.0 fluorometer, sized with a Bioanalyzer 2100, and then quantified again using the KAPA Library Quantification kit. Every immunoSEQ 96-well plate was sequenced on a dedicated single-read 150-cycle Illumina NextSeq 550 flow cell. For the original study's pipeline: Because the immunoSEQ output included only junctional sequences and no quality scores, the filtering could not be the same as the filtering used for full-length reads. Sequences were annotated with PyIR, a Python wrapper for IgBLAST v1.9, and V/J genes and CDR3 were assigned using IMGT germline references. Reads were removed for weak V/J assignments (E-value above 1e-6), missing CDR3, stop codons, out-of-frame junctions, or ambiguous translated residues. A V3J clonotype was defined by an identical inferred V gene, J gene, and CDR3 amino acid sequence. The percentage overlap between two repertoires was calculated by dividing the number of shared unique clonotypes by the size of the smaller repertoire. Repertoire richness was assessed with RTK rarefaction, the Chao1 estimator, and Recon v2.1 estimates of unobserved clonotypes. Generation probabilities were computed with OLGA for all TCRbeta clonotypes obtained by the gDNA method from a handful of donors. In TCRdb, the immuneACCESS table is reduced to in-frame sequences with V and J assigned. These tables do not hold every clone; where another copy was compared, an unresolved V gene accounts for under half, and the others remain unexplained. The DNA gave D and trimming, while V, J and clone size come from that table. Within this sample are 2 million to 2.5 million clones, with 95% of them counted one time only. More than 0.1% of the sample is held by the ten biggest clonotypes.

The source of this sequence is a man between 18 and 29 years old in good health. The source material was naive CD4+ T cells sorted from blood. Sample cell subset or site, as interpreted from the label and publication: CD45RA+ positively selected. The rearranged chain carries TRBV5-4 and TRBJ1-6; matching of 5 bases hints at TRBD1 as the D gene. The DNA reads as follows: TGTGCCAGCAGCTTGGAGGCAGGGCGGAATTCACCCCTCCACTTT. Protein translation: CASSLEAGRNSPLHF.